Shown below are 29 T cell receptor beta chains from a single sample sequenced in a study of T-cell memory formation after mild COVID-19. Via MiXCR, TCRdb re-called the 5' RACE reads, giving one row per CDR3 protein. The sample shows about 16,000 distinct CDR3 sequences, around 20% of them seen only once. Input material: PBMCs or a T cell subset sorted from them (not recorded which). Receptors originate from a man between 18 and 29 years old who had mild COVID-19 (a few samples of this study predate the infection). Cell type and time point are not known.

In the case of this clonotype: An end of the junction differs from the germline gene, which may be a read error. V and J are TRBV12-3 or TRBV12-4 and TRBJ2-1; 11 bases are shared with TRBD2. The length of the CDR3 is 15 residues. This chain's CDR3 is CASSPGLAVYNEQLF. The CDR3 DNA sequence: TGTGCCAGCAGTCCGGGACTAGCGGTTTACAATGAGCAGTTATTC.

This clonotype was detected ten times or more. This chain uses TRBV6-5 with TRBJ1-3; D not resolved. The CDR3 totals 22 residues. The germline V and J ends were trimmed by 2 bases and 10 bases, with 39 bases remaining between them. CDR1 and CDR2 from the germline V gene are MNHEY and SVGAGI. The DNA for the CDR3 is TGTGCCAGCAGTTACAGGGCGCCAATGGTCTCTGTACGACCCCCCTCGCGAGAGACCATATATTTT. Amino acid sequence: CASSYRAPMVSVRPPSRETIYF.

This clonotype was counted many times. The chain uses TRBV4-3 and TRBJ2-1, with D uncertain. The germline V and J ends were trimmed by 4 bases and 5 bases, with 3 bases remaining between them. The V gene's germline CDR1 is LGHNA and CDR2 YSLEER. The CDR3 consists of 11 residues. CDR3 nucleotides: TGCGCCAGCAGCCTGGACAATGAGCAGTTCTTC. Translation gives CASSLDNEQFF.

This clonotype occurred many times. This chain joins TRBV10-3 and TRBJ2-3, with D perhaps TRBD1 (6 bases). The V gene's germline CDR1 is ENHRY and CDR2 SYGVKD. This CDR3 has 14 residues. V shed 3 bases and J shed 5 bases, with 12 bases lying between them. The CDR3 loop is CAISDLGAIDTQYF. The DNA of the CDR3 is TGTGCCATCAGTGATTTGGGGGCGATAGATACGCAGTATTTT.

This clonotype was seen repeatedly, ten times or more. This chain links TRBV20-1 with TRBJ1-4; D not certain. The germline V and J ends were trimmed by 5 bases and 2 bases, with 12 bases remaining between them. Germline V gene lookup returns CDR1 DFQATT and CDR2 SNEGSKA (reference sequence). The CDR3 length is 14 residues. CDR3 bases: TGCAGTGCTTTTTGGCAGGAGACTAATGAAAAACTGTTTTTT. Its protein is CSAFWQETNEKLFF.

In its sample, this clonotype was seen many times. J is TRBJ1-3 and V is TRBV29-1; D gene uncertain. V lost 7 bases and J lost 3, with 16 bases in between. Germline CDR1 SQVTM, CDR2 ANQGSEA. The CDR3 runs 14 residues. The CDR3 spells CSGGWGTDGNTIYF. CDR3 in DNA: TGCAGCGGTGGGTGGGGTACCGATGGAAACACCATATATTTT.

This clonotype has a count of ten or more. The genes are TRBV7-6 and TRBJ2-1; D gene ambiguous. The CDR3 has 12 residues. Germline CDR1 reads SGHVS; CDR2 reads FNYEAQ. Trimming took 2 bases from V and 7 from J, leaving 6 bases between them. CDR3 amino acids: CASSLFLNEQFF. In nucleotides, the CDR3 is TGTGCCAGCAGCTTATTCCTGAATGAGCAGTTCTTC.

This clonotype has ten or more counts. The chain is built from TRBV7-9 and TRBJ2-2; D may be TRBD1 (6 bases). Germline V gene data show CDR1 as SEHNR and CDR2 as FQNEAQ (reference sequence). The CDR3 spans 15 residues. V lost 4 bases to trimming and J lost 5 bases, with 14 bases between them. In DNA form, the CDR3 reads TGTGCCAGCAGCTCGACAGGAGATCCGACCGGGGAGCTGTTTTTT. Encoded protein: CASSSTGDPTGELFF.

On this clonotype itself: This may stem from a read error, because a much larger clone lies one nucleotide away. V gene TRBV30 combines with J gene TRBJ2-3; 8 positions agree with TRBD2. The CDR3 totals 15 residues. CDR1 and CDR2 from the germline V gene are GTSNPN and SVGIG (reference sequence). Germline trimming cut 4 bases from V and 5 bases from J; bases unmatched to any gene: 11. For the CDR3, the DNA is TGTGCCTGGAATAGCGGGGAAACCCAAATAGATACGCAGTATTTT. Translation: CAWNSGETQIDTQYF.

The chain is built from TRBV6-2 or TRBV6-3 and TRBJ2-1, with TRBD2 as a possible D gene (6 bases). This CDR3 contains 14 residues. Germline loops: CDR1 MNHEY, CDR2 SVGEGT. The V gene lost 7 bases and the J gene lost 8 bases, with 18 bases spanning the gap. The CDR3 coding sequence is TGTGCCAGCACCCCGGGACTGGGCGGCCATGAGCAGTTCTTC. Translation: CASTPGLGGHEQFF.

This clonotype has at least ten counts. The chain joins TRBV18 to TRBJ1-1; D remains ambiguous. The ends were cut back, 2 bases at V and 0 bases at J, with 13 bases in the middle. The CDR3 contains 16 residues. Germline V gives CDR1 KGHSH, CDR2 LQKENI. The CDR3 loop is CASSPENWYMNTEAFF. The CDR3 DNA is TGTGCCAGCTCACCAGAGAACTGGTACATGAACACTGAAGCTTTCTTT.

There are many counts of this clonotype. The chain is built from TRBV9 and TRBJ2-5; D not certain. Germline CDR1 and CDR2: SGDLS and YYNGEE. Trimming cost V 0 bases and J 2 bases, with 14 bases left between them. CDR3 length: 16 residues. The chain's CDR3 is CASSVVDKPPQETQYF. For the CDR3, the DNA is TGTGCCAGCAGCGTAGTCGACAAGCCCCCGCAAGAGACCCAGTACTTC.

This clonotype was detected a few times. The genes are TRBV9 and TRBJ2-1, with D possibly matching TRBD2 (7 bases). This CDR3 spans 15 amino acids. The ends were cut back, 6 bases at V and 6 bases at J, with 19 bases in the middle. CDR1 is SGDLS and CDR2 is YYNGEE in the germline V gene. CDR3: CASTEGGALRNEQFF. The CDR3 bases are TGTGCCAGCACCGAAGGGGGGGCCCTCCGCAATGAGCAGTTCTTC.

In this sample, this clonotype turned up many times. The rearrangement links TRBV4-1 to TRBJ1-2, with 8 bases aligning to TRBD1. This CDR3 has 15 residues. Trimming cost V 3 bases and J 8 bases; bases outside gene matches: 11. Germline V gene lookup returns CDR1 MGHRA and CDR2 YSYEKL. The CDR3 DNA follows: TGCGCCAGCAGCCACACCCCGGACAGGGAGGGCGGCTACACCTTC. Translation: CASSHTPDREGGYTF.

V and J are TRBV4-1 and TRBJ1-3; D not certain. Germline lookup yields CDR1 MGHRA and CDR2 YSYEKL. This CDR3 has 16 residues. Trimming pared 0 bases from V and 0 bases from J, leaving 9 bases between. The CDR3 DNA is TGCGCCAGCAGCCAAGAGGGTAGCTTCTCTGGAAACACCATATATTTT. Translation: CASSQEGSFSGNTIYF.

The CDR3 spells CASSVAGSGDYNEQFF. The CDR3 DNA follows: TGTGCCAGCAGCGTAGCGGGTAGCGGGGACTACAATGAGCAGTTCTTC. The chain combines TRBV9 with TRBJ2-1; 8 bases map to TRBD2. The CDR3 totals 16 residues. The J segment lost 3 bases and the V segment lost 0 bases, leaving 5 bases of the junction unmatched. Germline CDR1 and CDR2: SGDLS and YYNGEE.

This clonotype was found many times. The chain couples TRBV4-3 to TRBJ2-1; a possible D gene is TRBD1 (6 bases). The CDR3 has 15 residues. Germline V gene data show CDR1 as LGHNA and CDR2 as YSLEER. The V and J ends lost 1 base and 4 bases respectively, with 11 bases between them. This CDR3 reads CASSQGQAVYNEQFF. The CDR3 nucleotides read TGCGCCAGCAGCCAAGGACAGGCTGTTTACAATGAGCAGTTCTTC.

This chain uses TRBV3-1 with TRBJ2-1, with TRBD2 as a possible D gene (6 bases). The CDR3 is made up of 14 amino acids. Germline assignment: CDR1 LGHDT and CDR2 YNNKEL (reference sequence). V was trimmed by 1 base and J by 6 bases, leaving 10 bases between them. The CDR3 sequence is CASSQGGLRNEQFF. The CDR3 DNA sequence: TGTGCCAGCAGCCAAGGGGGACTTCGCAATGAGCAGTTCTTC.

This clonotype was recorded at least ten times. The J gene is TRBJ2-1, the V gene TRBV3-1, with D tentatively TRBD2 (5 bases). The CDR3 length is 13 residues. Trimming cost V 4 bases and J 4 bases, with 8 bases left between them. Per germline, CDR1 LGHDT and CDR2 YNNKEL (reference sequence). CDR3 nucleotide sequence: TGTGCCAGCAGCCGGACTCATTACAATGAGCAGTTCTTC. Amino acid sequence: CASSRTHYNEQFF.

This clonotype has ten or more counts. The J gene is TRBJ1-5, the V gene TRBV27; tentative D call: TRBD1 (5 bases). The CDR3 covers 13 residues. The V end was cut by 3 bases, the J end by 3 bases, with 6 bases between. Germline V gene data show CDR1 as MNHEY and CDR2 as SMNVEV (reference sequence). The CDR3 DNA is TGTGCCAGCAGTTTCAGGGACAATCAGCCCCAGCATTTT. Translated, it gives CASSFRDNQPQHF.

In its sample, this clonotype was seen a few times. The chain carries TRBV6-1 and TRBJ1-2; D is undetermined. Trimming took 1 base from V and 5 from J, leaving 11 bases between them. The germline CDR1 and CDR2 sequences are MNHNS and SASEGT. The CDR3 contains 14 residues. In DNA form, the CDR3 reads TGTGCCAGCAGTGAAGGCAGGTTTTTGTATGGCTACACCTTC. As protein: CASSEGRFLYGYTF.

In this sample, this clonotype turned up many times. The genes are TRBV20-1 and TRBJ1-2; D uncertain. Germline lookup yields CDR1 DFQATT and CDR2 SNEGSKA (reference sequence). The CDR3 has 11 amino acids. This CDR3 reads CNVLSDYGYTF. Written as DNA, the CDR3 is TGCAACGTACTCTCGGACTATGGCTACACCTTC.

This clonotype was counted at least ten times. The chain carries TRBV29-1 and TRBJ2-1; D ambiguous. V gave up 0 bases and J gave up 2 bases, with 17 bases separating them. The CDR3 is made up of 17 amino acids. Germline CDR1 is SQVTM and CDR2 is ANQGSEA. In DNA, the CDR3 is TGCAGCGTTGAAGAGGCCAGATGGGGAAGACCCTACAATGAGCAGTTCTTC. Its protein product is CSVEEARWGRPYNEQFF.

This clonotype occurred many times. The gene calls are TRBV5-6 and TRBJ2-7; 7 bases agree with TRBD1. The CDR3 consists of 16 residues. Losses at the gene ends were 4 bases for V and 4 bases for J; bases not matched to a gene: 14. The V gene's germline CDR1 is SGHDT and CDR2 YYEEEE. The CDR3: CASSRSGTVATYEQYF. DNA for the CDR3: TGTGCCAGCAGCCGGTCCGGGACAGTCGCAACATACGAGCAGTACTTC.

In this sample, this clonotype turned up many times. The chain links TRBV10-3 to TRBJ1-3; perhaps TRBD1 as D (6 bases). The CDR3 sequence is 14 residues long. Germline V gene lookup returns CDR1 ENHRY and CDR2 SYGVKD. The V and J ends lost 2 bases and 5 bases respectively, with 10 bases between them. The CDR3, as DNA: TGTGCCATCAGTGAGCCGGGGGACAGAAACACCATATATTTT. Its protein product is CAISEPGDRNTIYF.

This clonotype was recorded at least ten times. The chain employs TRBV6-2 or TRBV6-3 and TRBJ2-7; D not resolved. Germline CDR1 is MNHEY and CDR2 is SVGEGT. V lost 5 bases, J lost 4 bases, and 12 bases lay in between. There are 13 residues in the CDR3. CDR3 DNA sequence: TGTGCCAGCAGTGCAGCGAGACTTTACGAGCAGTACGTC. Protein product: CASSAARLYEQYV.

This clonotype was counted many times. The chain combines TRBV11-2 with TRBJ2-4; maybe TRBD2 (5 bases). There are 17 residues in the CDR3. Trimming left V 5 bases short and J 0 bases short, with 17 bases between. Germline CDR1 SGHAT, CDR2 FQNNGV. CDR3 in amino acids: CASSRGSSYLAKNIQYF. CDR3 sequence (DNA): TGTGCCAGCAGCCGCGGGTCTTCCTATCTAGCCAAAAACATTCAGTACTTC.

This clonotype was recorded a few times. V is TRBV7-2 and J is TRBJ1-1; the D is unclear. The germline gives CDR1 SGHTA, CDR2 FQGNSA. This CDR3 has 13 amino acids. Trimming shortened V by 3 bases and J by 2 bases, and 7 bases separated the two germline ends. The DNA of the CDR3 is TGTGCCAGCAGCTTCGACGCCAACACTGAAGCTTTCTTT. Encoded protein: CASSFDANTEAFF.

This clonotype has only a few counts. This chain uses TRBV12-3 or TRBV12-4 with TRBJ2-1; D gene uncertain. There are 17 residues in the CDR3. V lost 5 bases to trimming and J lost 8 bases, with 25 bases between them. CDR3 amino acids: CASSTQHRLVVYDEQFF. The CDR3, as DNA: TGTGCCAGCAGTACTCAACACCGACTGGTCGTGTACGATGAGCAGTTCTTC.